This entry features one T cell receptor (beta chain) sequence. This clone's antigen is unknown. The final CDR3 position lacks the conserved phenylalanine or tryptophan, pointing to a likely read error. This sample stems from a study of blood T cells in healthy people across ages (dated by TCRdb to between 2015 and 2016). Some background on the complete study: In model experiments, template switching captured about one uniquely barcoded TCR beta cDNA molecule for every two T cells. To avoid experimental bias, donors of different ages were spread randomly across the sequencing lanes. For two donors (one aged 18 to 29 and one aged 80 or older), the study analyzed two additional independent replicas of 1 million unique cDNA reads from the same blood draw. To track age-related changes in TCR beta repertoire diversity, the study relied on deep sequencing normalized with unique cDNA molecular identifiers. Donors were grouped into four age groups: young (average roughly 17 years), middle-aged (about 40), aged (around 66) and long-lived (82). What the study reported, not specific to this receptor: A strong correlation was found between observed TCR beta diversity and the percentage of naive T cells measured by flow cytometry. Observed TCR beta diversity per million T cells fell roughly linearly with age, and a significant reduction was already apparent by age around 40. Because the CMV infection status of the donors was unknown, age-related changes in expanded clonotypes may potentially have been confounded. Because profiling used bulk unsorted PBMCs, naive and antigen-experienced compartments could not be compared conclusively. Compared with the aged group, the long-lived group had more naive CD4+ T cells, fewer expanded clones and increased TCR diversity, a pattern suggesting age selection. Estimates of total diversity from one million sequenced T cells were regarded as lower bounds and underestimates.

Clipping removes 0 bases from V and 7 bases from J, with 3 as the unmatched junction base count. Ends included, the CDR3 has 14 residues. Only the CDR3 portion is preserved as DNA: 42 bases, with reading frame beginning at the first base. The germline V gene (reference sequence) provides CDR1 LNHNV and CDR2 YYDKDF. Receptor libraries were prepared by 5' RACE. A second PCR of roughly 7 to 12 cycles was run with a J-beta primer mix and a sample-barcoded 5' primer. A unique molecular identifier was introduced onto each TCR beta cDNA molecule by a template-switch 5' adaptor carrying 12 random nucleotides. Each sample yielded at least 3 million CDR3-containing paired-end reads. First-strand cDNA synthesis was performed from all RNA using the Mint cDNA synthesis kit, with priming by a TRBC-specific oligonucleotide. Following uracil-DNA glycosylase treatment, a first 18-cycle PCR with universal primers M1SS and BC2_uni_R was performed on all cDNA. Regarding the original processing steps: Each sample was normalized by randomly selecting 1 million high-quality reads, each carrying a distinct molecular identifier. Reads sharing molecular identifiers were discarded rather than binned into consensus sequences. MiTCR, set to a Q25 quality threshold and the strictest error-elimination algorithm, was used for CDR3 identification, clonotype clustering and error correction. Lower-bound total TCR beta diversity was estimated with a nonparametric unseen species model using Euler transformation. Using fastp at Q25 and MiXCR, TCRdb reprocessed the public reads and kept productive beta chains. Identical CDR3 proteins give one entry, which carries the most common genes and DNA. TCRdb's processing, not the authors', yielded these V and J calls. The sample table holds around 2 million distinct CDR3 sequences, of which around 42% were seen once. Together, the top ten hold 23% of the sample.

Donors were about 36 systemically healthy Caucasian individuals from Russia aged roughly 6 to 100 years. Each donor gave roughly 9.5 milliliters of peripheral blood, collected into EDTA-treated Vacutainer tubes. Ficoll-Paque density-gradient centrifugation was used to isolate PBMCs, with at least 7 million per sample. Trizol reagent was used to extract total RNA from PBMCs, with at least 5.5 micrograms per sample. For every donor, flow cytometry on a PBMC aliquot measured the percentage of naive CD45RAhigh/CD27high T cells. The specimen sequenced was blood. The receptor chain draws on TRBV15 and TRBJ1-2, and TRBD1 matches 9 of the central bases. This clonotype originated in a human donor in good health. The CDR3 has the sequence CATSRDRTGAGYTI. The nucleotides are TGTGCCACCAGCAGAGACCGGACAGGGGCTGGCTACACCATC.